Listed below are T cell receptor beta chains from one sample, sequenced in a study of early T cells in non-severe SARS-CoV-2 infection. Each CDR3 protein is one row after TCRdb ran MiXCR on the 5' RACE reads. This sample has approximately 70,000 distinct CDR3 sequences; around 15% occur once, and the top ten carry more than 12%. Sequences were obtained from whole blood. Receptor source: an adult who was a healthcare worker with PCR-confirmed SARS-CoV-2 infection or an uninfected control (not recorded which). The CDR3 runs from the conserved cysteine through the conserved F or W. The order of the fields is D gene, J gene, V gene, clone size, CDR3 DNA, CDR3 protein. A D gene is named only where the DNA matches it firmly. A clone size is listed for some rows: how often the clone was seen (once, few, many), or a class if it is expanded.

.	TRBJ1-3	TRBV2	few	TGTGCCAGCAGTGTTGCCGGGATCGCTGGAAACACCATATATTTT	CASSVAGIAGNTIYF
.	TRBJ2-1	TRBV20-1	few	TGCAGTGCTAGAGACGAATTATCCTCCTACAATGAGCAGTTCTTC	CSARDELSSYNEQFF
.	TRBJ2-2	TRBV28	many	TGTGCCAGCAGTCTCCCCGGGCGGTCGAACACCGGGGAGCTGTTTTTT	CASSLPGRSNTGELFF
.	TRBJ2-5	TRBV6-5	many	TGTGCCAGCAGTCCAAGGACGGAACAAGAGACCCAGTACTTC	CASSPRTEQETQYF
.	TRBJ2-1	TRBV3-1	.	TGTGCCAGCAGCCAAGATCGCCGACGGGTCGCCTACAATGAGCAGTTCTTC	CASSQDRRRVAYNEQFF
.	TRBJ1-4	TRBV7-6	many	TGTGCCAGCAGCTTAAGTGGTGGCCAGGGAAAACTGTTTTTT	CASSLSGGQGKLFF
.	TRBJ2-7	TRBV20-1	few	TGCAGTGCTAGGGTTGACCGGGGGCTCTACGAGCAGTACTTC	CSARVDRGLYEQYF
TRBD1	TRBJ1-2	TRBV6-4	many	TGTGCCAGCGTCCGGGACAGGGGGCCTTCTAACTATGGCTACACCTTC	CASVRDRGPSNYGYTF
.	TRBJ2-5	TRBV6-2/TRBV6-3	few	TGTGCCAGCTCCCATCAAGAGACCCAGTACTTC	CASSHQETQYF
TRBD1	TRBJ1-5	TRBV27	.	TGTGCCAGCAGGAGGACAGGGGGCACTCAGCCCCAGCATTTT	CASRRTGGTQPQHF
TRBD1	TRBJ1-1	TRBV7-9	few	TGTGCCAGTATCAGGGGGCAGGGGGCATCCACTGAAGCTTTCTTT	CASIRGQGASTEAFF
TRBD1	TRBJ2-7	TRBV6-2/TRBV6-3	.	TGTGCCATCCAGGAGGGACAGGGTTTTGGCGAGCAGTACTTC	CAIQEGQGFGEQYF
TRBD2	TRBJ2-3	TRBV7-3	.	TGTGCCAGCAGCTTAATGGGACTAGACACAGATACGCAGTATTTT	CASSLMGLDTDTQYF
.	TRBJ1-6	TRBV7-3	few	TGTGCCAGCAGCTTAACTTTAAATTCACCCCTCCACTTT	CASSLTLNSPLHF
TRBD1	TRBJ1-4	TRBV12-3/TRBV12-4	few	TGTGCCAGCAGTCCCGGGACAGGGGTTTTCGGAAGCGAAAAACTGTTTTTT	CASSPGTGVFGSEKLFF
TRBD1	TRBJ2-2	TRBV20-1	.	TGCAGTGCTGAGGACAGGAGGAACACCGGGGAGCTGTTTTTT	CSAEDRRNTGELFF
.	TRBJ2-1	TRBV6-2/TRBV6-3	.	TGTGCCAGCACTGGAGAGCGGGGACAGGCACAAAGGGCCTACAATGAGCAGTTCTTC	CASTGERGQAQRAYNEQFF
.	TRBJ1-3	TRBV30	.	TGTGCCTGGAGTGTGGATAGAAACACCATATATTTT	CAWSVDRNTIYF
.	TRBJ2-5	TRBV2	many	TGTGCCAGCAGTGAGCTAGCAGGCCAAGAGACCCAGTACTTC	CASSELAGQETQYF
.	TRBJ2-2	TRBV11-3	.	TGTGCCAGCAGCTTAAATGGACAGTCGAACACCGGGGAGCTGTTTTTT	CASSLNGQSNTGELFF
.	TRBJ2-7	TRBV15	.	TGTGCCACCAGCAGAGAGGTAGGATACTACGAGCAGTACTTC	CATSREVGYYEQYF
.	TRBJ2-2	TRBV20-1	.	TGCAGTGCTAGAAACTACAGGGAGTCCAATACCGGGGAGCTGTTTTTT	CSARNYRESNTGELFF
.	TRBJ2-2	TRBV19	.	TGTGCCAGTAGTATGGGGTACGCGGGCTGGGACACCGGGGAGCTGTTTTTT	CASSMGYAGWDTGELFF
.	TRBJ2-5	TRBV29-1	few	TGCAGCGTTGAATCCCGAGGACAGTCAGAGACCCAGTACTTC	CSVESRGQSETQYF
TRBD1	TRBJ2-7	TRBV28	few	TGTGCCAGCAGTTTGTTAGGGACAGGAGATTACGAGCAGTACTTC	CASSLLGTGDYEQYF
.	TRBJ1-2	TRBV7-2	.	TGTGCCAGCAGCTCCTCGTGGGGCACATCCACGGAGGGCTACACCTTC	CASSSSWGTSTEGYTF
TRBD2	TRBJ2-1	TRBV28	.	TGTGCCAGCAGTTTCGTCCGGAGCGGGACGAGACCCGAGAAGCAGTTCTTC	CASSFVRSGTRPEKQFF
TRBD2	TRBJ2-3	TRBV11-1	many	TGTGCCAGCAGTCACCACCTTCGGGGGCGGGAGGGTACGCAGTATTTT	CASSHHLRGREGTQYF
.	TRBJ2-1	TRBV20-1	.	TGCAGTGCAACCGGCGGGGGCACGTACAATGAGCAGTTCTTC	CSATGGGTYNEQFF
.	TRBJ2-2	TRBV3-1	few	TGTGCCAGCAGCCAAGAGTCGGGCCAGTACACCGGGGAGCTGTTTTTT	CASSQESGQYTGELFF
TRBD1	TRBJ2-5	TRBV6-2/TRBV6-3	.	TGTGCCAGCAGCTTTAGGGGACAGCTTCCAGAGACCCAGTACTTC	CASSFRGQLPETQYF
.	TRBJ1-3	TRBV29-1	.	TGCAGCGTCTCCCGAGGGGGTGGAAACACCATATATTTT	CSVSRGGGNTIYF
.	TRBJ1-3	TRBV20-1	.	TGCAGTGCCCAGGCGAACTCTGGAAACACCATATATTTT	CSAQANSGNTIYF
.	TRBJ2-3	TRBV7-9	many	TGTGCCAGCAGCCCTGCAGATACGCAGTATTTT	CASSPADTQYF
.	TRBJ1-5	TRBV29-1	.	TGCAGCGTTGGGACCGAAGGTCAGCCCCAGCATTTT	CSVGTEGQPQHF